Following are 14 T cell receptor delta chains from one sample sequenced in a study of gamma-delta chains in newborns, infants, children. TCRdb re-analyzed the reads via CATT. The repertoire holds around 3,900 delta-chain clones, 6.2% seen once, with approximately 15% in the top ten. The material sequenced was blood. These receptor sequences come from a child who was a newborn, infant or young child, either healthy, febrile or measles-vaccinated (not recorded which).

The CDR3 spells CACDCGRGSSSWDTRQMFF. Written as DNA, the CDR3 is TGTGCCTGTGACTGCGGAAGGGGGTCCAGCTCCTGGGACACCCGACAGATGTTTTTC. The chain couples TRDV2 to TRDJ3, with a possible D match to TRDD3 (5 bases). Since TCRdb gives no J gene, matching the DNA to germline was used here to assign it. V was cut by 3 bases and J by 0 bases, with 17 bases left in between. The germline V gene encodes CDR1 GEAIGNYY and CDR2 EKD. The CDR3 runs 19 residues.

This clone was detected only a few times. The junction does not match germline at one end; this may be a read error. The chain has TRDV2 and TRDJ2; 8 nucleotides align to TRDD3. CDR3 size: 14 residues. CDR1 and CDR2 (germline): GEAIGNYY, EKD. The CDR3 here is CATLGGQATSPLFF. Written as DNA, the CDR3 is TGTGCCACACTGGGGGGTCAGGCGACATCCCCACTCTTTTTT.

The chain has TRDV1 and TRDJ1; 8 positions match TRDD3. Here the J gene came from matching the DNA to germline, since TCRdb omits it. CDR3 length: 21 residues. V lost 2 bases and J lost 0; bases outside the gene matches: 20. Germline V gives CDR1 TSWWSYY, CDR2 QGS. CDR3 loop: CALGETPTRDTRRKYTDKLIF. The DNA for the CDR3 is TGTGCTCTTGGGGAAACTCCTACGAGGGATACGCGGAGAAAGTACACCGATAAACTCATCTTT.

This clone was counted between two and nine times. The CDR3 sequence: CACDTLGDIWDTRQMFF. In DNA, the CDR3 is TGTGCCTGTGACACACTGGGGGATATTTGGGACACCCGACAGATGTTTTTC. The chain links TRDV2 to TRDJ3; 11 bases are a match to TRDD3. J gave up 4 bases and V 1 base, and 2 bases lay outside the gene matches. CDR3 size: 17 residues. Germline V lookup: CDR1 GEAIGNYY, CDR2 EKD.

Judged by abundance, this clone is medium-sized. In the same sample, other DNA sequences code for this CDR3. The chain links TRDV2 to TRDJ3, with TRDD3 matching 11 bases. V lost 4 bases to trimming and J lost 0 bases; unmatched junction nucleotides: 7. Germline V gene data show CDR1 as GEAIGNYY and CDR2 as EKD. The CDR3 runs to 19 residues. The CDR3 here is CACDTYWGISSWDTRQMFF. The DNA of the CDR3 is TGTGCCTGTGATACGTACTGGGGGATAAGCTCCTGGGACACCCGACAGATGTTTTTC.

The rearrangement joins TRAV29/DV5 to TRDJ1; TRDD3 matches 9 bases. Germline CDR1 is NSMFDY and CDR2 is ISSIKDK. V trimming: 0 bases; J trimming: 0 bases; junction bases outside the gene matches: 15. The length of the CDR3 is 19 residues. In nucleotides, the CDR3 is TGTGCAGCAAGCGCGAAGAATTGGTGGGGGATAAAGTACACCGATAAACTCATCTTT. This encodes CAASAKNWWGIKYTDKLIF.

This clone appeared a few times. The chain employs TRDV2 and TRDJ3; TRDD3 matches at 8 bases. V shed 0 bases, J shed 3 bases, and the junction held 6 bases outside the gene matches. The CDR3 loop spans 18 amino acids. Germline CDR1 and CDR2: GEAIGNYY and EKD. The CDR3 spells CACDTAGGRDWDTRQMFF. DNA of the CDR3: TGTGCCTGTGACACCGCTGGGGGAAGGGACTGGGACACCCGACAGATGTTTTTC.

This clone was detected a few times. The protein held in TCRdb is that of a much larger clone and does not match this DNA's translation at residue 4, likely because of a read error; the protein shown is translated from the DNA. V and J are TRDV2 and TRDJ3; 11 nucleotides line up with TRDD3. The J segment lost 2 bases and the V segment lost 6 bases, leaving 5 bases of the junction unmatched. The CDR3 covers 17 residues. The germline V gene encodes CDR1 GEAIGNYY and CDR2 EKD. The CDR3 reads CACNVLGDTWDTRQMFF. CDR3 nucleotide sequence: TGTGCCTGTAACGTACTGGGGGATACCTGGGACACCCGACAGATGTTTTTC.

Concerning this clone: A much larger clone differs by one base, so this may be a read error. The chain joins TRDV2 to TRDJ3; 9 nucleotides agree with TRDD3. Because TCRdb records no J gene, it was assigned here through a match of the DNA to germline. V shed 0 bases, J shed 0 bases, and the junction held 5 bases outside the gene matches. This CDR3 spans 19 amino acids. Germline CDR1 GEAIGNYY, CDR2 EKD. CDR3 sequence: CACDTYWGRRSWDTRQMFF. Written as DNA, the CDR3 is TGTGCCTGTGACACCTACTGGGGGAGACGCTCCTGGGACACCCGACAGATGTTTTTC.

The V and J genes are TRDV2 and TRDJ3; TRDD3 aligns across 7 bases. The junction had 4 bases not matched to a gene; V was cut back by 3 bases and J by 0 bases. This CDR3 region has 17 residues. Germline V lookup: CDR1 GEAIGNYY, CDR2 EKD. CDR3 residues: CACDHWGNSWDTRQMFF. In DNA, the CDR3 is TGTGCCTGTGACCACTGGGGAAACTCCTGGGACACCCGACAGATGTTTTTC.

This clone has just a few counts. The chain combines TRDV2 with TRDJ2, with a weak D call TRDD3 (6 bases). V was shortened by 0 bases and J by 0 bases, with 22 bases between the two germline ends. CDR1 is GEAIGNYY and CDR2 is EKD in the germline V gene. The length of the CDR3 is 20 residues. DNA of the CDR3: TGTGCCTGTGACACCGTACTGGGATCCTCCACCTCCGCTTTGACAGCACAACTCTTCTTT. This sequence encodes CACDTVLGSSTSALTAQLFF.

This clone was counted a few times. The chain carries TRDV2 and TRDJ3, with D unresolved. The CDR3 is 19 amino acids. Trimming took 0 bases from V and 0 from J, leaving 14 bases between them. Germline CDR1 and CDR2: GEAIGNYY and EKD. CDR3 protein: CACDTVEGRVSWDTRQMFF. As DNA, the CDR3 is TGTGCCTGTGACACCGTCGAGGGGCGGGTCTCCTGGGACACCCGACAGATGTTTTTC.

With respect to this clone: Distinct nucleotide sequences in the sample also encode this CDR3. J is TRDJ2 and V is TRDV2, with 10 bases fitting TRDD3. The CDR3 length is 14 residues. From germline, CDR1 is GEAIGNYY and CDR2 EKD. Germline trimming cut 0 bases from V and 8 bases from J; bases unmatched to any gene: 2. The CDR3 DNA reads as TGTGCCTGTGACACCTGGGGGATACCGGCACAACTCTTCTTT. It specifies CACDTWGIPAQLFF.

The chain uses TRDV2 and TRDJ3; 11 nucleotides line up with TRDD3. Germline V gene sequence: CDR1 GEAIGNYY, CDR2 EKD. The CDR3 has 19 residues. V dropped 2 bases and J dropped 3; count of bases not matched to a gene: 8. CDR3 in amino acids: CACDIVSTGGYWDTRQMFF. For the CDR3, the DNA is TGTGCCTGTGACATCGTTAGTACTGGGGGATACTGGGACACCCGACAGATGTTTTTC.